A single TCR beta chain is shown here with its context. These data come from a study of blood T cells in healthy people across ages. Study context: Using template switching, researchers captured about one barcoded beta molecule for each two T cells.

Germline V gene sequence: CDR1 SGHRS, CDR2 YFSETQ. The ends lost 5 bases at V and 0 bases at J; junction bases unmatched: 4. The CDR3 spans 14 residues. Per-sample yields of isolated PBMCs were at least 7 million. A second PCR, run for about 7 to 11 cycles, used a sample-barcoded 5' primer plus a J-beta primer mix. Every single cDNA molecule received a tag from a template-switch adaptor with 12 random nucleotides. TCRdb re-called the 5' RACE reads through MiXCR, storing one row per CDR3 protein. The sample comprises 1.5 million to 2 million distinct CDR3 sequences, approximately 28% of which are singletons, and 7.7% rests with the top ten.

The clonotype originates from a woman in her thirties in good health. The material sequenced was blood. This sequence joins TRBV5-1 and TRBJ2-7, with TRBD1 matching over 8 bases. The CDR3 coding sequence is TGCGCCAGCAGGACAGGGGAGAGCTCCTACGAGCAGTACTTC. This translates into CASRTGESSYEQYF.